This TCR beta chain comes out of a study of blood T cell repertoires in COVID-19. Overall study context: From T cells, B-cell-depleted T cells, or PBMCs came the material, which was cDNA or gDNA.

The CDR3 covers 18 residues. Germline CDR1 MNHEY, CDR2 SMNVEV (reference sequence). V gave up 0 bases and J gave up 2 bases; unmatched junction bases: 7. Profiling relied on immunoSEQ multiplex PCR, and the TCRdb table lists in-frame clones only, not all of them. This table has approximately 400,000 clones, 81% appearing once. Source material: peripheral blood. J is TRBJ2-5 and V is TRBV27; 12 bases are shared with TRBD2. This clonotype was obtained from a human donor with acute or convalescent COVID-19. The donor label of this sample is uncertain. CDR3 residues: CASSLSASGRAGQETQYF. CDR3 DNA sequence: TGTGCCAGCAGTTTATCGGCTAGCGGGAGGGCCGGTCAAGAGACCCAGTACTTC.